Presented here are 28 T cell receptor beta chains from one specimen sequenced in a study of post-analysis software for immune sequencing data. No antigen has been assigned to these receptors. General study findings and limits: Controls showed lower frequencies than patients for five TRBV segments, and TRBV5-6, TRBV5-1 and TRBV20-1 were among these.

Tagging with unique molecular identifiers was a feature of the TCR beta cDNA libraries. MiXCR, run by TCRdb on the PCR reads, gives a single entry per CDR3 protein. The table records roughly 580,000 distinct CDR3 sequences, about 44% of them present only once. Sequenced material: blood. Every receptor here comes from a girl aged 10 to 17 with multiple sclerosis.

In this sample, this clonotype turned up once. The gene calls are TRBV12-3 or TRBV12-4 and TRBJ1-1; TRBD1 agrees at 10 bases. The CDR3 is 14 amino acids. With V trimmed by 6 bases and J by 5 bases, 6 bases remained unmatched. Here the CDR3 DNA reads TGTGCCAGCAGCATGACAGGGGGCTTTACTGAAGCTTTCTTT. As protein: CASSMTGGFTEAFF.

The J gene is TRBJ2-1, the V gene TRBV4-2; 9 bases are shared with TRBD1. Germline CDR1 LGHNA, CDR2 YNFKEQ. V lost 4 bases to trimming and J lost 0 bases; unmatched junction nucleotides: 7. This CDR3 comprises 17 residues. The chain's CDR3 is CASSRFTGQGSYNEQFF. CDR3 bases: TGTGCCAGCAGCCGTTTCACGGGACAGGGCTCCTACAATGAGCAGTTCTTC.

The J gene is TRBJ2-1, the V gene TRBV24-1, with TRBD2 identical over 14 bases. The CDR3 consists of 16 residues. Germline V gene sequence: CDR1 KGHDR, CDR2 SFDVKD. V trimming: 4 bases; J trimming: 9 bases; junction bases outside the gene matches: 7. CDR3 protein: CATSDPGTSGSGEQFF. The CDR3 DNA sequence: TGTGCCACCAGTGACCCGGGGACTAGCGGGAGTGGTGAGCAGTTCTTC.

V and J are TRBV6-6 and TRBJ1-5; possibly TRBD1 for D (6 bases). This CDR3 has 16 residues. The germline V gene encodes CDR1 MNHNY and CDR2 SVGAGI (reference sequence). Trimming shortened V by 4 bases and J by 5 bases, and 18 bases separated the two germline ends. The CDR3 DNA reads TGTGCCAGCAGTTTTCTTGGGGGGGCCACGGATCAGCCCCAGCATTTT. It encodes CASSFLGGATDQPQHF.

The V call is TRBV12-3 or TRBV12-4, the J call TRBJ2-4; the D gene could be TRBD1 or TRBD2 (6 bases each). V was trimmed by 4 bases and J by 7 bases, leaving 20 bases between them. The CDR3 consists of 16 residues. This CDR3 is CASSSYLGGVMNIQYF. CDR3 coding DNA: TGTGCCAGCAGTTCCTACCTGGGGGGCGTAATGAACATTCAGTACTTC.

A few counts support this clonotype. This chain joins TRBV12-3 or TRBV12-4 and TRBJ2-1, with D maybe TRBD1 (6 bases). The CDR3 contains 16 residues. V gave up 3 bases and J gave up 0 bases, with 12 bases separating them. This CDR3 reads CASSLDSTRSYNEQFF. The CDR3, as DNA: TGTGCCAGCAGTTTGGACAGTACCCGCTCCTACAATGAGCAGTTCTTC.

The chain is built from TRBV5-1 and TRBJ2-4; tentative D call: TRBD1 (6 bases). The assigned J gene may be wrong: the sequence end matches TRBJ2-7 better. The CDR3 is 18 residues long. Germline CDR1 SGHRS, CDR2 YFSETQ. CDR3 loop: CASSLPTGKGGSPYEQYF. The DNA for the CDR3 is TGCGCCAGCAGCTTGCCCACAGGGAAAGGTGGAAGTCCCTACGAGCAGTACTTC.

There are a few counts of this clonotype. This chain links TRBV5-1 with TRBJ2-1, with TRBD1 matching over 7 bases. Germline V gene lookup returns CDR1 SGHRS and CDR2 YFSETQ. V trimming: 1 base; J trimming: 8 bases; junction bases outside the gene matches: 9. The CDR3 spans 15 residues. The CDR3 nucleotides are TGCGCCAGCAGCTTGTTAAAGGGGGCGCGCCATGAGCAGTTCTTC. As protein: CASSLLKGARHEQFF.

The genes are TRBV7-9 and TRBJ1-2; 10 bases are shared with TRBD1. CDR1 SEHNR and CDR2 FQNEAQ come from the germline V gene (reference sequence). This CDR3 is built from 14 residues. The V gene end was trimmed by 3 bases and the J gene end by 3 bases; junction bases not matched to a gene: 1. CDR3 sequence: CASSFGTGDYGYTF. The CDR3 bases are TGTGCCAGCAGCTTTGGGACAGGGGACTATGGCTACACCTTC.

The chain recombines TRBV20-1 with TRBJ2-7; 7 nucleotides match TRBD1. Trimming at V came to 4 bases and at J to 0 bases, leaving 3 bases not matched to a gene. The CDR3 runs 13 residues. Germline V gene data show CDR1 as DFQATT and CDR2 as SNEGSKA (reference sequence). The CDR3 loop reads CSATGQNSYEQYF. In nucleotides, the CDR3 is TGCAGTGCTACGGGACAGAACTCCTACGAGCAGTACTTC.

Regarding this clonotype: A read error may account for a junction end that differs from germline. The chain joins TRBV12-3 or TRBV12-4 to TRBJ2-1, with D maybe TRBD2 (6 bases). This CDR3 region has 15 residues. The CDR3 here is CASSFGGSGTNQQFF. DNA for the CDR3: TGTGCCAGCAGTTTCGGAGGGAGTGGGACCAATCAGCAGTTCTTC.

This clonotype was seen a handful of times. The V gene is TRBV5-1, the J gene TRBJ2-1; 10 nucleotides align to TRBD2. This CDR3 spans 15 amino acids. From germline, CDR1 is SGHRS and CDR2 YFSETQ. V lost 0 bases, J lost 7 bases, and 4 bases stayed unmatched. The CDR3 DNA reads as TGCGCCAGCAGCTTGGTACTAGCGGGAAAGAATGAGCAGTTCTTC. Its protein is CASSLVLAGKNEQFF.

V usage is TRBV12-3 or TRBV12-4 and J usage is TRBJ2-7; 10 nucleotides agree with TRBD2. The CDR3 is 15 residues long. Germline trimming cut 6 bases from V and 0 bases from J; bases unmatched to any gene: 5. The CDR3 nucleotides read TGTGCCAGCAGCAAGCGGGAGGGGAGCTCCTACGAGCAGTACTTC. Translating gives CASSKREGSSYEQYF.

This clonotype was counted between two and nine times. This chain connects TRBV29-1 to TRBJ2-7; D is undetermined. From germline, CDR1 is SQVTM and CDR2 ANQGSEA. The CDR3 covers 11 residues. With 3 bases removed from V and 3 bases from J, the gap between germline ends came to 6 bases. The DNA for the CDR3 is TGCAGCGTTGACGTGGGCTACGAGCAGTACTTC. Translation: CSVDVGYEQYF.

The chain links TRBV7-6 to TRBJ2-7; weak D call: TRBD1 (6 bases). The CDR3 sequence is 14 residues long. CDR1 is SGHVS, CDR2 FNYEAQ, per germline. V shed 5 bases and J shed 6 bases, with 17 bases lying between them. The CDR3 nucleotides read TGTGCCAGCAGCCCTTCGGGCAGGGGCAGCGAGCAGTACTTC. The encoded protein is CASSPSGRGSEQYF.

The chain has TRBV20-1 and TRBJ2-4, with D possibly TRBD1 on 5 matching bases. Germline CDR1 DFQATT, CDR2 SNEGSKA (reference sequence). The ends were cut back, 0 bases at V and 0 bases at J, with 12 bases in the middle. The CDR3 extends over 16 amino acids. In DNA, the CDR3 is TGCAGTGCTAGAGATGCCCCAGGGCTAGCCAAAAACATTCAGTACTTC. Its protein product is CSARDAPGLAKNIQYF.

CDR3 region: CATSDPGEATDTQYF. CDR3 bases: TGTGCCACCAGTGACCCAGGGGAGGCAACAGATACGCAGTATTTT. The chain is built from TRBV24-1 and TRBJ2-3, with D perhaps assigned TRBD1 or TRBD2 (6 bases each). Germline loops: CDR1 KGHDR, CDR2 SFDVKD. There are 15 residues in the CDR3. The V gene lost 4 bases and the J gene lost 3 bases, with 13 bases spanning the gap.

This chain uses TRBV7-9 with TRBJ1-6; D not certain. V lost 2 bases and J lost 8, with 10 bases in between. This CDR3 has 14 amino acids. Germline CDR1 SEHNR, CDR2 FQNEAQ (reference sequence). For the CDR3, the DNA is TGTGCCAGCAGCTTACCGGGGTGGCATTCACCCCTCCACTTT. Translation: CASSLPGWHSPLHF.

This clonotype showed up just a few times. The J gene is TRBJ2-6, the V gene TRBV6-1; TRBD1 matches at 7 bases. The junction had 8 bases not matched to a gene; V was cut back by 6 bases and J by 0 bases. The V gene's germline CDR1 is MNHNS and CDR2 SASEGT. The CDR3 sequence is 17 residues long. The CDR3 region is CASRFGTDLSGANVLTF. CDR3 DNA: TGTGCCAGCAGGTTCGGGACAGACCTCTCTGGGGCCAACGTCCTGACTTTC.

This clonotype occurred a few times. This chain links TRBV20-1 with TRBJ2-3; D tentatively reads TRBD1 or TRBD2 (5 bases each). The CDR3 consists of 14 residues. The V end was cut by 1 base, the J end by 1 base, with 9 bases between. Per germline, CDR1 DFQATT and CDR2 SNEGSKA (reference sequence). The CDR3 nucleotides read TGCAGTGCTAGAGGGCAGGGAGGCACAGATACGCAGTATTTT. It is translated as CSARGQGGTDTQYF.

The V call is TRBV20-1, the J call TRBJ2-5; D ambiguous. This CDR3 contains 15 residues. Germline V lookup: CDR1 DFQATT, CDR2 SNEGSKA (reference sequence). V was trimmed by 0 bases and J by 4 bases, leaving 15 bases between them. CDR3 nucleotides: TGCAGTGCTAGAGAAAAGTACAAGGGCCCAGAGACCCAGTACTTC. Encoded protein: CSAREKYKGPETQYF.

This chain connects TRBV10-3 to TRBJ1-1; D may be TRBD1 (5 bases). The CDR3 loop spans 13 amino acids. In germline, CDR1 is ENHRY, CDR2 SYGVKD. Trimming removed 2 bases at V and 1 base at J, with 5 bases between. CDR3 in amino acids: CAISETGNTEAFF. Written as DNA, the CDR3 is TGTGCCATCAGTGAGACAGGGAACACTGAAGCTTTCTTT.

This chain uses TRBV7-9 with TRBJ2-5; no firm D call. Matching the DNA end better, TRBJ2-7 makes the J call doubtful. The CDR3 is 12 residues long. CDR1 SEHNR and CDR2 FQNEAQ come from the germline V gene (reference sequence). The CDR3 region is CASSHQQSEQYF. The CDR3 nucleotides are TGTGCCAGCAGCCACCAACAGAGCGAGCAGTACTTC.

V is TRBV5-6 and J is TRBJ2-5; the D gene could be TRBD1 or TRBD2 (5 bases each). Trimming stripped 3 bases from V and 4 bases from J, with 13 bases between. Per the germline V gene, CDR1 is SGHDT and CDR2 is YYEEEE. The CDR3 sequence is 14 residues long. The CDR3: CASSWGTEGETQYF. The CDR3 coding sequence is TGTGCCAGCAGCTGGGGGACCGAAGGAGAGACCCAGTACTTC.

A remark on this clonotype: The germline gene is not matched at one end of the junction; a read error may be the cause. The chain combines TRBV7-8 with TRBJ2-5; maybe TRBD1 (5 bases). The CDR3 is 15 amino acids. Germline CDR1 reads SGHVS; CDR2 reads FQNEAQ. The CDR3 protein is CASSPTDSFIETQYF. The CDR3 DNA is TGTGCCAGCAGCCCTACCGACAGCTTCATAGAGACCCAGTATTTC.

V and J are TRBV19 and TRBJ2-5; 12 bases are shared with TRBD2. V was clipped by 5 bases and J by 3 bases; unmatched bases: 7. Germline V CDR1 and CDR2: LNHDA, SQIVND (reference sequence). The length of the CDR3 is 16 residues. The CDR3 DNA reads as TGTGCCAGTAGTTTCGGACTAGCGGGGTCGAAAGAGACCCAGTACTTC. It is translated as CASSFGLAGSKETQYF. Complete variable domain (other parts from reference TRBV19 and TRBJ2-5): DGGITQSPKYLFRKEGQNVTLSCEQNLNHDAMYWYRQDPGQGLRLIYYSQIVNDFQKGDIAEGYSVSREKKESFPLTVTSAQKNPTAFYLCASSFGLAGSKETQYFGPGTRLLVL.

J is TRBJ2-7 and V is TRBV6-6; TRBD1 agrees at 8 bases. The CDR3 contains 14 residues. Trimming took 6 bases from V and 2 from J; bases not matched to a gene: 6. Germline CDR1 reads MNHNY; CDR2 reads SVGAGI (reference sequence). This CDR3 reads CASRWTGNTYEQYF. The CDR3 DNA reads as TGTGCCAGCAGGTGGACAGGGAATACCTACGAGCAGTACTTC.

In its sample, this clonotype was seen a few times. V and J are TRBV29-1 and TRBJ2-7, with a tentative D call TRBD2 (6 bases). The CDR3 is 14 amino acids. Germline loops: CDR1 SQVTM, CDR2 ANQGSEA. Between the trimmed V and J ends, which lost 6 bases and 7 bases, there was a span of 22 bases. The CDR3 protein is CSVSHGRLSGEQYF. The CDR3, as DNA: TGCAGCGTGAGCCATGGGAGGTTGTCAGGGGAGCAGTACTTC.